This TCR beta chain was sequenced during a study of shared clonotypes between healthy human individuals. About the research overall: Each donor had three CD4 naive, three CD4 memory, two CD8 naive and one CD8 memory plate. Overall study results and limits: Among the subsets, naive ones generally showed larger estimated richness than memory ones. All-four-donor shared clonotypes had higher generation probabilities than non-shared clonotypes did.

Sequencing was performed with immunoSEQ multiplex PCR; in TCRdb, only in-frame clones are kept and a portion is missing. The table lists around 690,000 clones, 90% of them singletons, with 30% to 40% in the top ten. Comment on this clone: Its target is unknown.

Per germline, CDR1 SEHNR and CDR2 FQNEAQ (reference sequence). CDR3 length equals 16 residues. J lost 0 bases, V lost 5 bases, and 7 bases had no gene match. The sample was memory CD8+ T cells from PBMCs. Indicated subset: CD45RO+ cells pooled with CCR7-negative TemRA cells. The sequence was collected from a man younger than 30 in good health. Some clones in this sample may be carry-over from other donors' samples. The V call is TRBV7-9, the J call TRBJ2-1; 7 bases line up with TRBD2. The CDR3 is CASSPTRGSSYNEQFF. The CDR3 DNA is TGTGCCAGCAGCCCAACGCGGGGGAGCTCCTACAATGAGCAGTTCTTC. The whole variable domain, filled in from reference TRBV7-9 and TRBJ2-1, reads DTGVSQNPRHKITKRGQNVTFRCDPISEHNRLYWYRQTLGQGPEFLTYFQNEAQLEKSRLLSDRFSAERPKGSFSTLEIQRTEQGDSAMYLCASSPTRGSSYNEQFFGPGTRLTVL.